These 32 T cell receptor beta chains were sequenced from one sample in a study of T cell clonotyping in hematopoietic cell transplantation. The assay was immunoSEQ multiplex PCR, and TCRdb's table has in-frame clones only and misses some. Altogether thousands of clones are present, approximately 90% being singletons, with the ten largest covering about 4.5%. Specimen: PBMCs, collected 180 days after allogeneic stem cell transplant. The receptor source for this set is a female patient aged 50-59 years who had an allogeneic stem cell transplant from an unrelated donor, so the T cells may come from the graft donor. Some clones in this sample may be carry-over from other donors' samples.

The gene calls are TRBV6-1 and TRBJ2-1; TRBD2 agrees at 12 bases. Germline V gives CDR1 MNHNS, CDR2 SASEGT. V gave up 8 bases and J gave up 12 bases; unmatched junction bases: 14. This CDR3 has 15 amino acids. For the CDR3, the DNA is TGTGCCAGCTCTGAGGAACTAGCGGGGGGTCGGGGGCAGTTCTTC. Protein: CASSEELAGGRGQFF.

This clone was detected a few times. V usage is TRBV5-6 and J usage is TRBJ1-6; D is ambiguous. V lost 4 bases and J 10 bases, leaving 18 bases between the germline ends. Per the germline V gene, CDR1 is SGHDT and CDR2 is YYEEEE. The CDR3 consists of 15 residues. CDR3 coding DNA: TGTGCCAGCAGCCCGGGATCGAGTTGGGTCTCACCCCTCCACTTT. It translates to CASSPGSSWVSPLHF.

The J gene is TRBJ2-7, the V gene TRBV6-1; 9 bases are shared with TRBD1. The CDR3 has 14 amino acids. The germline V gene has CDR1 MNHNS and CDR2 SASEGT. The trim removed 1 base at V and 3 bases at J, leaving 1 base unmatched. The CDR3 nucleotides read TGTGCCAGCAGTGAAGTGACAGGGGGCTACGAGCAGTACTTC. Its translation: CASSEVTGGYEQYF.

The chain couples TRBV20-1 to TRBJ2-1, with D perhaps TRBD1 (5 bases). CDR1 is DFQATT, CDR2 SNEGSKA, per germline (reference sequence). CDR3 length: 11 residues. Trimming took 8 bases from V and 3 from J, leaving 8 bases between them. The CDR3 here is CSFQGYNEQFF. Here the CDR3 DNA reads TGCAGTTTCCAGGGCTACAATGAGCAGTTCTTC.

This chain links TRBV10-3 with TRBJ1-5, with D possibly TRBD1 on 6 matching bases. Germline loops: CDR1 ENHRY, CDR2 SYGVKD. V was clipped by 6 bases and J by 6 bases, with 15 bases between them. The CDR3 covers 14 residues. CDR3 amino acids: CAISARGFGQPQHF. CDR3 bases: TGTGCCATCAGCGCCAGGGGATTCGGTCAGCCCCAGCATTTT.

This rearrangement joins TRBV20-1 to TRBJ1-2, with D possibly TRBD1 on 6 matching bases. The germline V gene has CDR1 DFQATT and CDR2 SNEGSKA (reference sequence). This CDR3 is built from 11 residues. Between the trimmed V and J ends, which lost 7 bases and 8 bases, there was a span of 14 bases. This CDR3 reads CSVSQGTGYTF. The CDR3 nucleotides read TGCAGTGTTAGTCAGGGGACCGGCTACACCTTC.

The chain uses TRBV2 and TRBJ1-4; D unresolved. CDR3 length equals 12 residues. The germline V gene has CDR1 SNHLY and CDR2 FYNNEI. V was clipped by 5 bases and J by 13 bases, with 14 bases between them. CDR3 DNA: TGTGCCAGCAGTTTCTTGCCCGCGGGACTGTTTTTT. It is translated as CASSFLPAGLFF.

This sequence joins TRBV6-5 and TRBJ1-5; D gene unclear. Germline CDR1 MNHEY, CDR2 SVGAGI. Trimming left V 2 bases short and J 3 bases short, with 8 bases between. The CDR3 sequence is 14 residues long. The CDR3 coding sequence is TGTGCCAGCAGTTACGGGCGGAACAATCAGCCCCAGCATTTT. It yields the protein CASSYGRNNQPQHF.

This chain connects TRBV5-1 to TRBJ2-3, with a possible D match to TRBD2 (6 bases). Trimming cost V 1 base and J 0 bases, with 15 bases left between them. This CDR3 has 17 residues. Looked up from germline, CDR1 is SGHRS and CDR2 is YFSETQ. CDR3 sequence (DNA): TGCGCCAGCAGCTTGTTTCGGGCGGGACCTAGCACAGATACGCAGTATTTT. Amino acid sequence: CASSLFRAGPSTDTQYF.

J is TRBJ1-2 and V is TRBV7-2; no clear D. This CDR3 region has 12 residues. Germline V gives CDR1 SGHTA, CDR2 FQGNSA. Trimming took off 5 bases at V and 4 bases at J, with 8 bases between the two ends. CDR3 residues: CASSPFGYGYTF. Written as DNA, the CDR3 is TGTGCCAGCAGCCCCTTCGGCTATGGCTACACCTTC. Full variable domain (outside the CDR3, taken from reference TRBV7-2 and TRBJ1-2): GAGVSQSPSNKVTEKGKDVELRCDPISGHTALYWYRQSLGQGLEFLIYFQGNSAPDKSGLPSDRFSAERTGGSVSTLTIQRTQQEDSAVYLCASSPFGYGYTFGSGTRLTVV.

The chain carries TRBV7-2 and TRBJ1-1; no clear D. V was cut by 1 base and J by 2 bases, with 2 bases left in between. CDR1 is SGHTA, CDR2 FQGNSA, per germline. The CDR3 covers 12 residues. The CDR3 loop is CASSLDNTEAFF. The DNA for the CDR3 is TGTGCCAGCAGCTTAGATAACACTGAAGCTTTCTTT.

The V gene is TRBV6-6, the J gene TRBJ1-5; D remains ambiguous. Trimming removed 4 bases from V and 11 bases from J, with 9 bases in between. Germline V gene lookup returns CDR1 MNHNY and CDR2 SVGAGI (reference sequence). The CDR3 extends over 11 amino acids. This CDR3 reads CASSFTAAQHF. The CDR3 nucleotides read TGTGCCAGCAGTTTCACTGCAGCCCAGCATTTT.

This chain connects TRBV6-1 to TRBJ2-1; D remains ambiguous. Per the germline V gene, CDR1 is MNHNS and CDR2 is SASEGT. The CDR3 sequence is 15 residues long. Trimming left V 6 bases short and J 0 bases short, with 12 bases between. CDR3 nucleotides: TGTGCCAGCAGGGCCACAGTTTTCTCCTACAATGAGCAGTTCTTC. Protein product: CASRATVFSYNEQFF.

The chain uses TRBV6-6 and TRBJ1-2; TRBD1 matches 10 bases. Germline CDR1 reads MNHNY; CDR2 reads SVGAGI (reference sequence). V lost 5 bases to trimming and J lost 3 bases; unmatched junction nucleotides: 9. CDR3 length: 16 amino acids. The CDR3 sequence is CASSPRTGGFYYGYTF. CDR3 sequence (DNA): TGTGCCAGCAGTCCACGGACAGGGGGTTTCTACTATGGCTACACCTTC.

The chain combines TRBV19 with TRBJ1-6, with a possible D match to TRBD1 (6 bases). Germline V CDR1 and CDR2: LNHDA, SQIVND (reference sequence). Trimming stripped 6 bases from V and 6 bases from J, with 15 bases between. The CDR3 loop spans 15 amino acids. CDR3 DNA sequence: TGTGCCAGTAGGACTCCGGGACACCCTAATTCACCCCTCCACTTT. It translates to CASRTPGHPNSPLHF.

J is TRBJ2-2 and V is TRBV9; tentatively, D is TRBD1 or TRBD2 (5 bases each). Trimming shortened V by 4 bases and J by 6 bases, and 13 bases separated the two germline ends. In germline, CDR1 is SGDLS, CDR2 YYNGEE. The CDR3 sequence is 14 residues long. The CDR3 loop is CASSPQGSAGELFF. The CDR3 DNA sequence: TGTGCCAGCAGCCCGCAGGGTAGCGCCGGGGAGCTGTTTTTT.

Remarks on this clone: Other DNA sequences in the sample encode the same CDR3. The V and J genes are TRBV5-1 and TRBJ2-7; 10 nucleotides line up with TRBD2. The trim removed 0 bases at V and 3 bases at J, leaving 6 bases unmatched. The germline V gene encodes CDR1 SGHRS and CDR2 YFSETQ. The CDR3 consists of 16 residues. In DNA form, the CDR3 reads TGCGCCAGCAGCTTGGCGGCTAGCGGGAGAGGCTACGAGCAGTACTTC. It specifies CASSLAASGRGYEQYF. Full variable domain (missing parts from reference TRBV5-1 and TRBJ2-7): KAGVTQTPRYLIKTRGQQVTLSCSPISGHRSVSWYQQTPGQGLQFLFEYFSETQRNKGNFPGRFSGRQFSNSRSEMNVSTLELGDSALYLCASSLAASGRGYEQYFGPGTRLTVT.

DNA of the CDR3: TGTGCCAGCAGGACTCAGGGAAGGAGCAATCAGCCCCAGCATTTT. It translates to CASRTQGRSNQPQHF. The rearrangement uses TRBV6-6 and TRBJ1-5; maybe TRBD1 (5 bases). The CDR3 runs 15 residues. Germline V gene lookup returns CDR1 MNHNY and CDR2 SVGAGI (reference sequence). V was clipped by 6 bases and J by 1 base, with 13 bases between them.

The chain has TRBV28 and TRBJ1-1; 9 bases map to TRBD1. The V gene end was trimmed by 6 bases and the J gene end by 2 bases; junction bases not matched to a gene: 7. CDR1 and CDR2 (germline): MDHEN, SYDVKM. There are 15 residues in the CDR3. The CDR3 DNA follows: TGTGCCAGCAGCTTCCCGGACAGGGGAAACACTGAAGCTTTCTTT. This sequence encodes CASSFPDRGNTEAFF.

This clone appeared once. The chain has TRBV27 and TRBJ2-2; D remains ambiguous. The germline V gene encodes CDR1 MNHEY and CDR2 SMNVEV (reference sequence). The CDR3 is made up of 13 amino acids. Trimming pared 4 bases from V and 4 bases from J, leaving 7 bases between. For the CDR3, the DNA is TGTGCCAGCAGTTACGTATTCACCGGGGAGCTGTTTTTT. Encoded protein: CASSYVFTGELFF.

The J gene is TRBJ2-1, the V gene TRBV29-1; 12 bases line up with TRBD1. CDR1 is SQVTM and CDR2 is ANQGSEA in the germline V gene. V shed 6 bases, J shed 7 bases, and the junction held 7 bases outside the gene matches. The CDR3 is 14 residues long. The CDR3 DNA follows: TGCAGCGTGGCCGGGACAGGGGGCGGTAATGAGCAGTTCTTC. Amino acids: CSVAGTGGGNEQFF.

The J gene is TRBJ1-3, the V gene TRBV5-4; 7 bases fit TRBD1. J was trimmed by 2 bases and V by 4 bases; bases with no gene match: 3. Germline CDR1 SGHNT, CDR2 YYREEE (reference sequence). This CDR3 has 14 amino acids. CDR3 in DNA: TGTGCCAGCAGCCTGACAGGGACTGGAAACACCATATATTTT. Protein: CASSLTGTGNTIYF.

This chain connects TRBV28 to TRBJ1-5; 9 nucleotides match TRBD1. Germline V gene data show CDR1 as MDHEN and CDR2 as SYDVKM. The CDR3 length is 17 residues. The V and J ends lost 1 base and 2 bases, in that order; junction bases with no gene match: 6. CDR3 nucleotide sequence: TGTGCCAGCAGTTTATACAGGGGGCGCGGGGGCAATCAGCCCCAGCATTTT. Amino acids: CASSLYRGRGGNQPQHF.

The rearrangement links TRBV4-1 to TRBJ1-2; the D gene is possibly TRBD1 (5 bases). Germline-derived CDR1 and CDR2 are MGHRA and YSYEKL. V lost 4 bases and J 0 bases, leaving 18 bases between the germline ends. This CDR3 is 17 amino acids long. CDR3 sequence (DNA): TGCGCCAGCAGCCGAACAGTCAGGCAAGGGGCTAACTATGGCTACACCTTC. It specifies CASSRTVRQGANYGYTF.

The chain employs TRBV2 and TRBJ1-2, with 7 bases lining up with TRBD1. The J segment lost 0 bases and the V segment lost 7 bases, leaving 8 bases of the junction unmatched. The CDR3 sequence is 15 residues long. The germline CDR1 and CDR2 sequences are SNHLY and FYNNEI. Written as DNA, the CDR3 is TGTGCCAGCATTGGCAGGGGGTTTGCTAACTATGGCTACACCTTC. Protein: CASIGRGFANYGYTF.

The chain combines TRBV28 with TRBJ1-4; D uncertain. Between the trimmed V and J ends, which lost 5 bases and 7 bases, there was a span of 14 bases. CDR1 and CDR2 (germline): MDHEN, SYDVKM. The CDR3 is 14 amino acids. In DNA form, the CDR3 reads TGTGCCAGCAGTGAAACAGTAAGCGGTGAAAAACTGTTTTTT. Its translation: CASSETVSGEKLFF.

The rearrangement joins TRBV28 to TRBJ2-7; TRBD2 aligns across 10 bases. CDR3 size: 14 residues. Germline V gene sequence: CDR1 MDHEN, CDR2 SYDVKM. J lost 3 bases, V lost 5 bases, and 4 bases had no gene match. The CDR3: CASSRLAGYYEQYF. The CDR3 DNA is TGTGCCAGCAGTCGACTAGCGGGTTACTACGAGCAGTACTTC.

The CDR3 DNA reads as TGTGCCAGCAGCAAGACTACATTTACTGGAAACACCATATATTTT. Residues: CASSKTTFTGNTIYF. The V and J genes are TRBV11-2 and TRBJ1-3; D is undetermined. CDR3 length equals 15 residues. Germline V gene sequence: CDR1 SGHAT, CDR2 FQNNGV. Trimming pared 5 bases from V and 2 bases from J, leaving 13 bases between.

V and J are TRBV7-7 and TRBJ2-6; D possibly matches TRBD1 or TRBD2 (6 bases each). CDR3 length equals 17 residues. Germline CDR1 is SSHAT and CDR2 is FNYEAQ (reference sequence). The V end was cut by 1 base, the J end by 0 bases, with 10 bases between. CDR3: CASSLGGGGSGANVLTF. In nucleotides, the CDR3 is TGTGCCAGCAGCTTAGGAGGGGGAGGCTCTGGGGCCAACGTCCTGACTTTC.

This clone was seen more than once but under ten times. The rearrangement uses TRBV15 and TRBJ1-2, with 8 bases matching TRBD1. This CDR3 comprises 14 residues. Germline CDR1 reads LNHNV; CDR2 reads YYDKDF (reference sequence). V shed 3 bases, J shed 3 bases, and the junction held 3 bases outside the gene matches. Here the CDR3 DNA reads TGTGCCACCAGCAGGGCGACAGGGGACTATGGCTACACCTTC. It translates to CATSRATGDYGYTF. The full variable domain, rest sourced from reference TRBV15 and TRBJ1-2, is DAMVIQNPRYQVTQFGKPVTLSCSQTLNHNVMYWYQQKSSQAPKLLFHYYDKDFNNEADTPDNFQSRRPNTSFCFLDIRSPGLGDTAMYLCATSRATGDYGYTFGSGTRLTVV.

The chain recombines TRBV6-6 with TRBJ1-1; D is uncertain. This CDR3 contains 12 residues. Trimming shortened V by 6 bases and J by 1 base, and 6 bases separated the two germline ends. Germline V gene lookup returns CDR1 MNHNY and CDR2 SVGAGI (reference sequence). The CDR3 is CASRSKNTEAFF. The CDR3 nucleotides read TGTGCCAGCAGGTCGAAGAACACTGAAGCTTTCTTT.

This chain's CDR3 is CASSLWAGQIYEQYF. The CDR3, as DNA: TGTGCCAGCAGCCTCTGGGCGGGACAGATCTACGAGCAGTACTTC. The V and J genes are TRBV7-9 and TRBJ2-7; D may be TRBD1 (7 bases). With 5 bases removed from V and 3 bases from J, the gap between germline ends came to 17 bases. This CDR3 region has 15 residues. Germline V gene sequence: CDR1 SEHNR, CDR2 FQNEAQ (reference sequence).